This T cell receptor (beta chain) was captured by sequencing in a study of PD-1 blockade in classical Hodgkin lymphoma. Trimming took 7 bases from V and 8 from J, leaving 17 bases between them. CDR1 and CDR2 (germline): MNHNY, SVGAGI (reference sequence). This CDR3 comprises 13 residues. Only in-frame clones appear in the TCRdb table, and some are missing; sequencing was by immunoSEQ multiplex PCR. The sample comprises nearly 35,000 clones, around 89% of which are singletons, and about 0.22% rests with the top ten. About this clone itself: Antigen specificity is unknown.

Study-level results: Healthy donors were reported to have higher baseline TCR diversity than newly diagnosed patients.

Time point given: newly diagnosed, previously untreated cHL patient sample. Magnetic negative selection purified CD4+ T cells from thawed PBMCs. Peripheral samples used as comparators were newly diagnosed, untreated classical Hodgkin lymphoma PBMCs. This chain links TRBV6-6 with TRBJ1-2; D is ambiguous. This clonotype originated in a human donor with classical Hodgkin lymphoma. Sequenced input: CD4+ T cells from blood. CDR3 in amino acids: CASKNPVVRGYTF. The CDR3 DNA is TGTGCCAGCAAGAATCCGGTAGTTAGGGGCTACACCTTC.